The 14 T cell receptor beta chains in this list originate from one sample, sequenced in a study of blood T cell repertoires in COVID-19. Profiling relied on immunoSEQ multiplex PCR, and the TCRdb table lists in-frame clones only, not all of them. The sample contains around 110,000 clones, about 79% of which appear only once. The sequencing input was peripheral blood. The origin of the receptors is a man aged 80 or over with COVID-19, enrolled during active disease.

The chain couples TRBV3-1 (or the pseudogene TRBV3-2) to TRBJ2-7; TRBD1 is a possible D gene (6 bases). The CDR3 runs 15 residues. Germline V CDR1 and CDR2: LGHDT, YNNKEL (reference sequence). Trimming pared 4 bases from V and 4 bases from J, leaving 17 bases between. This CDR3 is CASSRGGGLRYEQYF. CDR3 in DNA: TGTGCCAGCAGCCGTGGGGGCGGCCTAAGATACGAGCAGTACTTC.

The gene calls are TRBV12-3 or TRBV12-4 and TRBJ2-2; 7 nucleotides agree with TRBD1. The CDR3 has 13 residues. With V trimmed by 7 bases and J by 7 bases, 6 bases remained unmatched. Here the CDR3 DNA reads TGTGCCAGCATTCTACAGGGGTTCGGGGAGCTGTTTTTT. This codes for CASILQGFGELFF.

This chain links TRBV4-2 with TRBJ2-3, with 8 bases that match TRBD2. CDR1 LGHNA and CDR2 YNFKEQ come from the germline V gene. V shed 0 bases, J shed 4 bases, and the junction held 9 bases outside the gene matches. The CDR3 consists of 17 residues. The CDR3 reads CASSQERAGVRSDTQYF. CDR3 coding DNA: TGTGCCAGCAGCCAAGAACGAGCGGGAGTACGCTCAGATACGCAGTATTTT.

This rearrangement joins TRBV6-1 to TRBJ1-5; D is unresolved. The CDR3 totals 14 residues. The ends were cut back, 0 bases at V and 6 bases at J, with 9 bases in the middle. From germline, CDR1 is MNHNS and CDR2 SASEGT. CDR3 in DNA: TGTGCCAGCAGTGAAGCCAGGTTCATTCAGCCCCAGCATTTT. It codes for CASSEARFIQPQHF.

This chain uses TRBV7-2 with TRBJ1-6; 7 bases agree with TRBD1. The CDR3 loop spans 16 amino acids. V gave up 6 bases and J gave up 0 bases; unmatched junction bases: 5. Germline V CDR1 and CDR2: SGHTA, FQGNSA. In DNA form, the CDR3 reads TGTGCCAGCAGACAGGGGAGGCCCTCCTATAATTCACCCCTCCACTTT. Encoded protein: CASRQGRPSYNSPLHF.

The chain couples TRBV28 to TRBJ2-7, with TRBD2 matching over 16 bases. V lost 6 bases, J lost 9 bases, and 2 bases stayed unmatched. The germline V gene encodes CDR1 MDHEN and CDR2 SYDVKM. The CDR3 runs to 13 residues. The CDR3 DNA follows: TGTGCCAGCAGAGGGACTAGCGGGAGGGCGCAGTACTTC. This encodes CASRGTSGRAQYF.

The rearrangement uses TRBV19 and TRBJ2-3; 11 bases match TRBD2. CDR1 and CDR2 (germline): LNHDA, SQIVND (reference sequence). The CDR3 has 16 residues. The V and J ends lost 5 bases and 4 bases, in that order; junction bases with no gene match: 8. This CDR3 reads CASSQLAGVGADTQYF. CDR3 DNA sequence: TGTGCCAGTAGTCAACTAGCGGGAGTTGGCGCAGATACGCAGTATTTT.

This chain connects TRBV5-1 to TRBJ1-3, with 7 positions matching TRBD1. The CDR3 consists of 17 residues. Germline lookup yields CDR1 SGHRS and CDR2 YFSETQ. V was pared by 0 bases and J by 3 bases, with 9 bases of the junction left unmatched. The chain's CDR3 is CASSLGQGGFYGNTIYF. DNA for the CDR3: TGCGCCAGCAGCTTGGGACAGGGAGGTTTTTATGGAAACACCATATATTTT.

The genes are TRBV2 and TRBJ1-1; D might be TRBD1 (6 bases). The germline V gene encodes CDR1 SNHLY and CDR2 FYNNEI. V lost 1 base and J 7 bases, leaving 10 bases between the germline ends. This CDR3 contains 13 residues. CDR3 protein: CASSEGGRGEAFF. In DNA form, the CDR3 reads TGTGCCAGCAGTGAAGGGGGGCGCGGTGAAGCTTTCTTT.

The chain's CDR3 is CASSFGTGRNTIYF. Written as DNA, the CDR3 is TGTGCCAGCAGTTTCGGGACAGGAAGAAACACCATATATTTT. The J gene is TRBJ1-3, the V gene TRBV28; 8 bases align to TRBD1. The CDR3 has 14 amino acids. The V gene's germline CDR1 is MDHEN and CDR2 SYDVKM. With 3 bases clipped from V and 5 bases from J, the junction kept 3 bases outside the gene matches.

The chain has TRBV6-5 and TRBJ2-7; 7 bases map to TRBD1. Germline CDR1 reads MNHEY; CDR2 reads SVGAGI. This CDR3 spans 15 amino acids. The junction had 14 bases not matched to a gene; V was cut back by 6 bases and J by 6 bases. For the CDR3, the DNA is TGTGCCAGCAGGAAGGTAGGACAGGCCCCTCCCGAGCAGTACTTC. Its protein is CASRKVGQAPPEQYF.

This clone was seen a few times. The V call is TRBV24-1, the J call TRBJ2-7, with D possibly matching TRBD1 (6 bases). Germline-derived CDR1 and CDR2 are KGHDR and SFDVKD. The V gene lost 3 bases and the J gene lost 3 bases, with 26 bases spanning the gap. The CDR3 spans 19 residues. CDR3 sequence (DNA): TGTGCCACCAGTGATCAATTCCCGGGACAAATTCCTTTTGGCTACGAGCAGTACTTC. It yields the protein CATSDQFPGQIPFGYEQYF.

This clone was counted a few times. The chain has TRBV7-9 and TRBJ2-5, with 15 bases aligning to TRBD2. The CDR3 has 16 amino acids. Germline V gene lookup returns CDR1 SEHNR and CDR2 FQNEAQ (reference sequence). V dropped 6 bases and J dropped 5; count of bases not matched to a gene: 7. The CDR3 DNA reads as TGTGCCAGCAGACCGGGACTAGCGGGAGGAAGGGAGACCCAGTACTTC. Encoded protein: CASRPGLAGGRETQYF.

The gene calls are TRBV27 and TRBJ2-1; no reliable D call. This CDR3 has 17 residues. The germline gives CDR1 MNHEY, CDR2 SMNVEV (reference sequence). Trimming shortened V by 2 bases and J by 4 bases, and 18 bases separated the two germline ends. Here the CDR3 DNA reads TGTGCCAGCAGTTTAGGTCTCCCCGACTCCGAATACAATGAGCAGTTCTTC. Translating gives CASSLGLPDSEYNEQFF.